The present TCR beta chain was sequenced within a study of blood T cells in healthy people across ages (dated by TCRdb to about 2015). Regarding the complete study: In model experiments, roughly one uniquely barcoded TCR beta cDNA molecule per two T cells was captured by template switching. To track age-related changes in TCR beta repertoire diversity, the study relied on deep sequencing normalized with unique cDNA molecular identifiers. The donors were split into four age groups: young (average around 15 years), middle-aged (about 40), aged (over 55) and long-lived (roughly 77). To avoid experimental bias, donors of different ages were randomly spread across the sequencing lanes. Two additional independent replicas of 1 million unique cDNA reads from the same blood draw were analyzed for two donors (one aged 18 to 29 and one aged 80 or older). What the work shows at the level of the full study, not this receptor alone: As age increased, observed TCR beta diversity per million T cells dropped in a roughly linear way, and a significant reduction was already evident by age 40. A strong correlation was found between observed TCR beta diversity and the percentage of naive T cells measured by flow cytometry. Compared with the aged group, more naive CD4+ T cells, fewer expanded clones and increased TCR diversity were shown by the long-lived group, suggesting age selection. Because the CMV infection status of the donors was unknown, age-related changes in expanded clonotypes may potentially have been confounded. Conclusive comparison of naive and antigen-experienced compartments was prevented by the profiling of bulk unsorted PBMCs. Estimates of total diversity from one million sequenced T cells were regarded as lower bounds and underestimates.

Libraries came from 5' RACE. A second roughly 7 to 11 cycle PCR used a sample-barcoded 5' primer and a J-beta primer mix. A unique molecular identifier was introduced onto each TCR beta cDNA molecule by a template-switch 5' adaptor carrying 12 random nucleotides. At least 3 million CDR3-containing paired-end reads were obtained from each sample. First-strand cDNA synthesis was performed from all RNA using the Mint cDNA synthesis kit, with priming by a TRBC-specific oligonucleotide. Following uracil-DNA glycosylase treatment, a first 18-cycle PCR with universal primers M1SS and BC2_uni_R was performed on all cDNA. On the authors' methods: Each sample was normalized by randomly selecting 1 million high-quality reads, each carrying a distinct molecular identifier. Reads with shared molecular identifiers were discarded instead of being binned into consensus sequences. CDR3 identification, clonotype clustering and error correction used MiTCR with a Q25 quality threshold and the strictest error-elimination algorithm. A nonparametric unseen species model with Euler transformation was used to estimate lower-bound total TCR beta diversity. In TCRdb, the public reads were trimmed at Q25 with fastp and aligned with MiXCR, with productive beta chains retained. Identical CDR3 proteins give one entry, which carries the most common genes and DNA. These V and J calls rely on TCRdb rather than the paper's analysis. The sample profile shows 1.8 million or so distinct CDR3 sequences; 30% to 40% of them were found once. The ten largest account for more than 20% of the sample.

This clonotype was picked up a small number of times. No cognate antigen has been identified for it. Base qualities are not provided; no much larger clone lies one nucleotide away. V lost 3 bases and J lost 4 bases, and the count of bases not matched to a germline gene is 8. From a lookup of the germline V gene, CDR1 and CDR2 are SGHTA and FQGNSA. From cysteine to phenylalanine, the CDR3 is 16 amino acids long. Here the CDR3 DNA is all that survives: 48 bases in frame from base 1. Donors were 35 to 40 systemically healthy Caucasian individuals from Russia aged about 6 to 100 years. Around 9.9 milliliters of peripheral blood were collected from each donor into EDTA-treated Vacutainer tubes. Ficoll-Paque density-gradient centrifugation was used to isolate PBMCs, with at least 6.5 million per sample. Total RNA was extracted from PBMCs with Trizol reagent, with at least 5 micrograms obtained per sample. The percentages of naive CD45RAhigh/CD27high T cells were determined by flow cytometry on a PBMC aliquot from every donor.

The source of this sequence is a human donor in good health. This sequence uses TRBV7-2 and TRBJ1-2; 10 central nucleotides agree with TRBD1. The specimen sequenced was blood. The CDR3 here reads CASSFSGTGELYGYTF. The sequence in DNA is TGTGCCAGCAGCTTTAGCGGGACAGGGGAACTCTATGGCTACACCTTC.